These T cell receptor beta chains were read from a single sample in a study of T cells after yellow fever vaccination. TCRdb redid the calling of the 5' RACE reads with MiXCR, one entry per CDR3 protein. This sample carries about 340,000 distinct CDR3 sequences, almost 4% of them seen once, and the ten largest clones take 20% to 25%. The source material was PBMCs, sampled 5 days after the yellow fever booster vaccination. The receptors shown here come from a man aged 18 to 29 who received the YFV17D yellow fever vaccine. Each CDR3 is given with its conserved first and last residue.

J gene,V gene,CDR3 protein
TRBJ1-1,TRBV7-9,CASSAGQNTEAFF
TRBJ1-2,TRBV19,CASSTPSGRPYGYTF
TRBJ1-4,TRBV3-1,CASSKVRPSGTVNEKLFF
TRBJ2-5,TRBV5-1,CASRILDNQETQYF
TRBJ2-1,TRBV15,CATFNGGYEQFF
TRBJ1-1,TRBV5-1,CASSLALEYEAFF
TRBJ2-3,TRBV7-2,CAISAPSGGATDTQYF
TRBJ1-5,TRBV5-1,CASSPGQGGGNQPQHF
TRBJ2-7,TRBV29-1,CSAIKSGSESYEQYF
TRBJ2-5,TRBV18,CASSPRGSGGADETQYF
TRBJ2-3,TRBV6-5,CASSPTDLDTQYF
TRBJ2-1,TRBV5-1,CASSLYSGEGGNEQFF
TRBJ2-2,TRBV7-2,CASSPYTGELFF
TRBJ2-3,TRBV10-3,CAISERQGEDTQYF
TRBJ2-7,TRBV6-5,CASSYSGEGNYEQYF
TRBJ2-7,TRBV12-3/TRBV12-4,CASSFSGAGVYEQYF
TRBJ1-5,TRBV4-1,CASSQRRVSNQPQHF
TRBJ2-1,TRBV5-1,CASSLFDRGVRNNEQFF
TRBJ2-2,TRBV19,CASHELAHTGELFF
TRBJ2-5,TRBV7-3,CASSHGGMETQYF
TRBJ2-3,TRBV12-3/TRBV12-4,CASSLVGTSGVLWDTQYF
TRBJ1-2,TRBV6-2/TRBV6-3,CASTTGAGYTF
TRBJ1-1,TRBV5-1,CASRFDGQGYTEAFF
TRBJ2-5,TRBV7-6,CASSLAKGTAYQETQYF
TRBJ2-1,TRBV7-3,CASSLGLAESYNEQFF
TRBJ1-1,TRBV30,CAWRQGNTEAFF
TRBJ2-1,TRBV6-2/TRBV6-3,CASDIAGSYNEQFF
TRBJ1-1,TRBV6-6,CASSWATGGTEAFF
TRBJ2-4,TRBV12-3/TRBV12-4,CASSFPLAKNIQYF
TRBJ1-1,TRBV9,CASSPYHRGSDEAFF
TRBJ2-2,TRBV11-1,CASSTPGDGGELFF
TRBJ2-2,TRBV7-6,CASSLLLGANTGELFF
TRBJ1-1,TRBV12-3/TRBV12-4,CASSTLDGAFF
TRBJ1-1,TRBV19,CASSIWMNTEAFF
TRBJ2-1,TRBV7-8,CASSPGPSSYNEQFF
TRBJ1-2,TRBV28,CASSLGRQGSGTF
TRBJ2-5,TRBV6-8,CASSLRGAQETQYF
TRBJ2-3,TRBV7-2,CASSLYRDRGGDTQYF
TRBJ2-2,TRBV6-5,CASSVTGPNTGELFF
TRBJ2-7,TRBV3-1,CASSQPTGGRNEQYF
TRBJ1-3,TRBV25-1,CASSTGTGGNTIYF
TRBJ1-1,TRBV6-1,CASIQGLGTEAFF
TRBJ2-3,TRBV7-2,CASSLEQITDTQYF
TRBJ2-6,TRBV14,CASSQARSLSGANVLTF
TRBJ2-3,TRBV20-1,CSARWADTQYF
TRBJ1-5,TRBV5-1,CASSLALNQPQHF
TRBJ1-6,TRBV5-1,CASSVRDSNNSPLHF
TRBJ1-1,TRBV20-1,CSARDLAGGTEAFF
TRBJ1-1,TRBV14,CASSQGQGYTEAFF
TRBJ2-3,TRBV7-2,CASSPRTVTVTDSQYF
TRBJ1-5,TRBV19,CASSMSPEVQPQHF
TRBJ2-1,TRBV4-1,CASSQREGEQFF
TRBJ2-2,TRBV6-5,CASGRGHTNTGELFF
TRBJ2-5,TRBV5-1,CASSTVGQAQETQYF
TRBJ1-2,TRBV20-1,CSPQWTANYGYTF
TRBJ1-2,TRBV6-5,CASSYDRGGYTF
TRBJ2-1,TRBV12-3/TRBV12-4,CASSWFRANEQFF
TRBJ2-1,TRBV10-3,CAISERGGRNRREQFF